These 29 T cell receptor beta chains originate from one sample sequenced in a study of T-cell reconstitution after alpha-beta-depleted transplantation in children. Preparation of the TCRbeta library involved a method that used unique molecular identifiers. TCRdb ran MiXCR on the PCR reads and lists one entry per CDR3 protein. Among a few hundred thousand distinct CDR3 sequences, around 8.9% were seen once, and the ten largest hold over 4.5%. Specimen: PBMCs from the stem cell graft donor, collected from the stem cell graft. These receptors were collected from a human donor who donated a stem cell graft to a child with SCID.

This clonotype occurred many times. V is TRBV3-1 and J is TRBJ1-2; weak D call: TRBD1 (5 bases). The V end lost 3 bases, the J end lost 0 bases, and 14 bases lay between the germline ends. The CDR3 is 16 residues long. Germline V CDR1 and CDR2: LGHDT, YNNKEL (reference sequence). The CDR3: CASSHLWDGPNYGYTF. CDR3 nucleotide sequence: TGTGCCAGCAGCCACCTGTGGGACGGACCTAACTATGGCTACACCTTC.

The table lists this clonotype with many counts. The chain uses TRBV6-2 or TRBV6-3 and TRBJ2-7; 7 bases agree with TRBD2. The V and J ends lost 3 bases and 2 bases, in that order; junction bases with no gene match: 7. This CDR3 has 15 residues. The germline CDR1 and CDR2 sequences are MNHEY and SVGEGT. The CDR3 DNA reads TGTGCCAGCAGTTATACGTCTAGCGGAGCCTACGAGCAGTACTTC. This sequence encodes CASSYTSSGAYEQYF.

At least ten counts were recorded for this clonotype. The rearrangement links TRBV24-1 to TRBJ2-3; the D gene is possibly TRBD2 (5 bases). CDR1 KGHDR and CDR2 SFDVKD come from the germline V gene. CDR3 length: 14 residues. V was trimmed by 3 bases and J by 3 bases, leaving 9 bases between them. CDR3 residues: CATSDRLATDTQYF. Written as DNA, the CDR3 is TGTGCCACCAGTGATCGGCTAGCAACAGATACGCAGTATTTT.

This clonotype was observed at least ten times. This rearrangement joins TRBV20-1 to TRBJ1-2; 7 bases are a match to TRBD1. The ends lost 5 bases at V and 9 bases at J; junction bases unmatched: 9. Per the germline V gene, CDR1 is DFQATT and CDR2 is SNEGSKA (reference sequence). The CDR3 covers 12 residues. DNA for the CDR3: TGCAGTGCTCGACAGGGAACGGCTCGCTACACCTTC. Amino acids: CSARQGTARYTF.

This clonotype has a count of ten or more. This chain connects TRBV29-1 to TRBJ1-1, with D uncertain. The CDR3 is 13 residues long. V shed 4 bases and J shed 1 base, with 10 bases lying between them. Germline CDR1 reads SQVTM; CDR2 reads ANQGSEA. The CDR3 nucleotides are TGCAGCGTTGCAGAGAGGGAGAACACTGAAGCTTTCTTT. Protein sequence: CSVAERENTEAFF.

This clonotype was counted many times. The gene calls are TRBV7-8 and TRBJ2-1, with unresolved D. In germline, CDR1 is SGHVS, CDR2 FQNEAQ. Trimming shortened V by 3 bases and J by 8 bases, and 11 bases separated the two germline ends. This CDR3 comprises 13 residues. DNA for the CDR3: TGTGCCAGCAGCTTGTCCTATCAGCATGAGCAGTTCTTC. Translation gives CASSLSYQHEQFF.

Regarding this clonotype: A much larger clone differs by one base, so this may be a read error. The CDR3 DNA is TGTTCCAGCAGCCAAGTCGCCTACGAGCAGTACTTC. This translates into CSSSQVAYEQYF. The chain couples TRBV3-1 to TRBJ2-7; no clear D. From germline, CDR1 is LGHDT and CDR2 YNNKEL (reference sequence). The CDR3 extends over 12 amino acids.

This clonotype was detected only a few times. The chain is built from TRBV2 and TRBJ1-6; D remains ambiguous. The CDR3 is made up of 14 amino acids. V shed 4 bases and J shed 13 bases, with 17 bases lying between them. CDR1 and CDR2 (germline): SNHLY, FYNNEI. The CDR3 DNA reads TGTGCCAGCAGTGCGGGGTGGGCCTCTTTGCCCCTCCACTTT. Its translation is CASSAGWASLPLHF.

This clonotype appeared many times. This CDR3 is CASSEAGDNGYTF. The CDR3 DNA reads TGTGCCAGCAGTGAAGCAGGGGATAATGGCTACACCTTC. This rearrangement joins TRBV2 to TRBJ1-2, with D perhaps TRBD1 (5 bases). Germline CDR1 SNHLY, CDR2 FYNNEI. The CDR3 sequence is 13 residues long. Trimming cost V 0 bases and J 6 bases, with 8 bases left between them. The complete variable domain, with remaining parts taken from reference TRBV2 and TRBJ1-2, reads EPEVTQTPSHQVTQMGQEVILRCVPISNHLYFYWYRQILGQKVEFLVSFYNNEISEKSEIFDDQFSVERPDGSNFTLKIRSTKLEDSAMYFCASSEAGDNGYTFGSGTRLTVV.

This clonotype was detected only a few times. The V call is TRBV29-1, the J call TRBJ1-6, with D possibly matching TRBD1 (5 bases). The germline V gene encodes CDR1 SQVTM and CDR2 ANQGSEA. V gave up 7 bases and J gave up 4 bases, with 23 bases separating them. The CDR3 runs to 17 residues. This chain's CDR3 is CSASHRVVGGYNSPLHF. The DNA for the CDR3 is TGCAGCGCTTCCCATCGGGTGGTGGGGGGTTATAATTCACCCCTCCACTTT.

This clonotype has at least ten counts. The chain links TRBV5-4 to TRBJ1-1; tentative D call: TRBD1 (6 bases). The CDR3 has 16 amino acids. CDR1 is SGHNT and CDR2 is YYREEE in the germline V gene (reference sequence). Trimming stripped 0 bases from V and 0 bases from J, with 12 bases between. The chain's CDR3 is CASSLGADRMNTEAFF. The CDR3 DNA is TGTGCCAGCAGCTTGGGGGCCGACAGGATGAACACTGAAGCTTTCTTT.

On this clonotype: A clone one base away is much larger, so this may be a read error. This chain joins TRBV27 and TRBJ2-6, with D perhaps matching TRBD1 (5 bases). Germline V CDR1 and CDR2: MNHEY, SMNVEV (reference sequence). This CDR3 has 17 amino acids. The DNA for the CDR3 is TGTGCCAGCAGTTTAAGGTCCACAGGCGCTGGGCCCAACGTCCTGACTTTC. Translation gives CASSLRSTGAGPNVLTF.

This clonotype has a count of ten or more. This rearrangement joins TRBV20-1 to TRBJ1-1; D is unclear. This CDR3 contains 15 residues. V was trimmed by 0 bases and J by 0 bases, leaving 11 bases between them. Germline loops: CDR1 DFQATT, CDR2 SNEGSKA (reference sequence). For the CDR3, the DNA is TGCAGTGCTAGAGATGGACGACGGATGAACACTGAAGCTTTCTTT. Encoded protein: CSARDGRRMNTEAFF.

This clonotype was detected ten times or more. The J gene is TRBJ2-1, the V gene TRBV5-1; a possible D gene is TRBD2 (5 bases). Trimming removed 2 bases from V and 1 base from J, with 16 bases in between. Germline V gives CDR1 SGHRS, CDR2 YFSETQ. This CDR3 is 17 amino acids long. Here the CDR3 reads CASSFGVWRTSYNEQFF. The DNA of the CDR3 is TGCGCCAGCAGCTTCGGTGTGTGGAGGACGTCCTACAATGAGCAGTTCTTC.

Many counts were recorded for this clonotype. The gene calls are TRBV6-5 and TRBJ1-1; tentative D call: TRBD1 (5 bases). Trimming shortened V by 2 bases and J by 3 bases, and 13 bases separated the two germline ends. CDR3 length: 15 amino acids. Germline-derived CDR1 and CDR2 are MNHEY and SVGAGI. CDR3 sequence reads: CASSYPPGGDTEAFF. CDR3 nucleotide sequence: TGTGCCAGCAGTTACCCACCGGGGGGGGACACTGAAGCTTTCTTT.

This clonotype showed up many times. This chain uses TRBV20-1 with TRBJ1-2; D remains unclear. This CDR3 contains 14 residues. V was pared by 6 bases and J by 4 bases, with 18 bases between. The germline gives CDR1 DFQATT, CDR2 SNEGSKA (reference sequence). The CDR3 loop is CSANQASGSYGYTF. In DNA, the CDR3 is TGCAGTGCCAACCAGGCGTCCGGATCCTATGGCTACACCTTC.

This clonotype was recorded at least ten times. The rearrangement joins TRBV5-5 to TRBJ2-5; D gene uncertain. V was trimmed by 2 bases and J by 5 bases, leaving 10 bases between them. From germline, CDR1 is SGHKS and CDR2 YYEKEE (reference sequence). CDR3 length: 13 amino acids. The DNA of the CDR3 is TGTGCCAGCAGCTTAAGGATTGATGAGACCCAGTACTTC. Translation: CASSLRIDETQYF. The whole variable domain, remainder taken from reference TRBV5-5 and TRBJ2-5, is DAGVTQSPTHLIKTRGQQVTLRCSPISGHKSVSWYQQVLGQGPQFIFQYYEKEERGRGNFPDRFSARQFPNYSSELNVNALLLGDSALYLCASSLRIDETQYFGPGTRLLVL.

This clonotype was detected only once. This may be a read error: a much more frequent sequence differs by one nucleotide. The chain joins TRBV30 to TRBJ2-3, with TRBD1 as a possible D gene (6 bases). The V gene's germline CDR1 is GTSNPN and CDR2 SVGIG (reference sequence). The CDR3 is made up of 15 amino acids. The DNA for the CDR3 is TGTGCCTGGAGTGCCCTGACAGGAGTCACAGATACGCGGTATTTT. Its protein is CAWSALTGVTDTRYF.

This chain connects TRBV7-6 to TRBJ2-5; tentatively, D is TRBD2 (6 bases). This CDR3 is 14 amino acids long. Trimming left V 8 bases short and J 5 bases short, with 18 bases between. Germline CDR1 SGHVS, CDR2 FNYEAQ. The CDR3 region has the DNA TGTGCCAGCTCCGAGAGGCGGGGATATGAGACCCAGTACTTC. Its protein product is CASSERRGYETQYF.

This clonotype was detected ten times or more. V gene TRBV5-1 combines with J gene TRBJ1-2; 7 bases fit TRBD1. With V trimmed by 7 bases and J by 3 bases, 9 bases remained unmatched. CDR3 length equals 14 residues. CDR1 is SGHRS and CDR2 is YFSETQ in the germline V gene. The CDR3 sequence: CASRAGQGDYGYTF. The CDR3 DNA sequence: TGCGCCAGCCGCGCGGGGCAGGGGGACTATGGCTACACCTTC. The variable domain in full, completed from reference TRBV5-1 and TRBJ1-2, reads KAGVTQTPRYLIKTRGQQVTLSCSPISGHRSVSWYQQTPGQGLQFLFEYFSETQRNKGNFPGRFSGRQFSNSRSEMNVSTLELGDSALYLCASRAGQGDYGYTFGSGTRLTVV.

This clonotype was seen many times. CDR3 nucleotide sequence: TGTGCCAGCAGCCCTACAGGGGGCACTGAAGCTTTCTTT. Translated, it gives CASSPTGGTEAFF. The J gene is TRBJ1-1, the V gene TRBV7-9, with TRBD1 matching over 8 bases. V lost 5 bases to trimming and J lost 4 bases; unmatched junction nucleotides: 3. This CDR3 is built from 13 residues. From germline, CDR1 is SEHNR and CDR2 FQNEAQ (reference sequence).

This clonotype has a handful of counts. This chain uses TRBV25-1 with TRBJ1-1; no clear D gene. This CDR3 contains 15 residues. Looked up from germline, CDR1 is MGHDK and CDR2 is SYGVNS. The V and J ends lost 3 bases and 1 base respectively, with 12 bases between them. The CDR3 region is CASSDKRRGNTEAFF. As DNA, the CDR3 is TGTGCCAGCAGTGACAAAAGACGGGGGAACACTGAAGCTTTCTTT.

Ten or more counts support this clonotype. V and J are TRBV7-6 and TRBJ1-1; D is unclear. CDR3 length: 16 residues. Trimming stripped 2 bases from V and 0 bases from J, with 13 bases between. Germline V gives CDR1 SGHVS, CDR2 FNYEAQ. The CDR3 nucleotides are TGTGCCAGCAGCTTATTGCCGGTGGGCGTGAACACTGAAGCTTTCTTT. Translation: CASSLLPVGVNTEAFF.

This clonotype has a count of ten or more. The chain recombines TRBV12-3 or TRBV12-4 with TRBJ1-1; D is perhaps TRBD1 (5 bases). The CDR3 contains 14 residues. V was cut by 2 bases and J by 7 bases, with 14 bases left in between. The CDR3 DNA is TGTGCCAGCAGTTTAAGTAATGGGGCGGGTGAAGCTTTCTTT. Its protein is CASSLSNGAGEAFF.

This clonotype occurred many times. This rearrangement joins TRBV10-3 to TRBJ2-1, with a weak D call TRBD1 (6 bases). Germline V gives CDR1 ENHRY, CDR2 SYGVKD. The V and J ends lost 5 bases and 15 bases respectively, with 20 bases between them. The CDR3 is 13 residues long. CDR3 sequence reads: CAISTIQGRGMFF. CDR3 coding DNA: TGTGCCATCAGTACAATACAGGGAAGGGGCATGTTCTTC.

This chain uses TRBV7-9 with TRBJ2-7; TRBD1 matches 7 bases. This CDR3 is built from 17 residues. Germline loops: CDR1 SEHNR, CDR2 FQNEAQ (reference sequence). The V segment lost 3 bases and the J segment 2 bases; nucleotides outside the gene matches: 13. CDR3: CASSFLPAGQGAYEQYF. The CDR3 DNA follows: TGTGCCAGCAGCTTTCTCCCCGCCGGGCAGGGGGCCTACGAGCAGTACTTC.

This clonotype occurred many times. V is TRBV7-2 and J is TRBJ2-1, with D uncertain. Germline V gene sequence: CDR1 SGHTA, CDR2 FQGNSA. The V and J ends lost 3 bases and 0 bases respectively, with 9 bases between them. The CDR3 runs to 15 residues. This CDR3 is CASSFGPLSYNEQFF. CDR3 sequence (DNA): TGTGCCAGCAGCTTTGGACCTCTCTCCTACAATGAGCAGTTCTTC.

In this sample, this clonotype turned up many times. The rearrangement links TRBV10-3 to TRBJ2-3, with TRBD1 as a possible D gene (5 bases). Trimming pared 8 bases from V and 6 bases from J, leaving 15 bases between. CDR1 is ENHRY, CDR2 SYGVKD, per germline. CDR3 size: 13 residues. CDR3 nucleotides: TGTGCCATCGGGGCAGGGATTGGGGATACGCAGTATTTT. Its protein is CAIGAGIGDTQYF.

In this sample, this clonotype turned up many times. The gene calls are TRBV20-1 and TRBJ2-4; D unresolved. The CDR3 runs to 14 residues. Trimming left V 6 bases short and J 0 bases short, with 12 bases between. The germline V gene has CDR1 DFQATT and CDR2 SNEGSKA (reference sequence). This chain's CDR3 is CSALTGLAKNIQYF. CDR3 nucleotides: TGCAGTGCCCTGACCGGGCTAGCCAAAAACATTCAGTACTTC.